The present T cell receptor (beta chain) was sequenced within a study of cytomegalovirus exposure and HLA in healthy donors (dated by TCRdb to 2015 to 2018). Regarding the research as a whole: An earlier analysis of approximately 590 of the donors reported about 250 Gb of sequence data and about 100 million unique TCR beta sequences from 150 million to 200 million T cells. An early release that covered 500 to 800 HLA-typed donors contained 250 to 350 gigabases of sequencing data and 75 million to 100 million unique TCR sequences. Among the roughly 400 genotyped donors, about 83% belonged to the genetic ancestry cluster associated with self-reported Caucasian donors. The study aimed to test whether cataloging public T cell receptors could reveal signatures of past pathogen exposure. The T cell repertoires of around 730 subjects were profiled by immunosequencing and related to cytomegalovirus serostatus. In addition to the first cohort of 666 subjects, a separate validation cohort of 130 or so different subjects was used. High-throughput TCR immunosequencing, statistical association of individual TCRs with disease status, and machine learning were combined to predict cytomegalovirus infection status. To study patterns of TCR occurrence, a later analysis re-analyzed previously published TCR beta repertoires from hundreds of donors and added high-resolution HLA genotyping. In the later analysis, no new phenotypic data were used to find candidate immune exposures; instead, reliance was placed on TCR beta sequences and their occurrence across donors. In an earlier analysis of roughly 580 of the donors, high-throughput TCR beta sequencing was used to judge whether each TCR beta V gene segment behaved as functional or pseudogenic. Donor age, sex, ethnicity and CMV serostatus were collected together with the repertoire data. In a later genetic analysis, genome-wide SNP genotypes for 398 of the 666 donors were used, and that subset was treated as a discovery cohort. Every discovery cohort repertoire had been produced on one sequencing platform. Class I and class II HLA loci were covered by the typing at four-digit resolution. The number of typed donors differed by locus: 629-630 for A, B, C, DRB1 and DQB1; 500 to 550 for DQA1; over 600 for DPA1; and 400 to 480 for DPB1. Several DR-DQ haplotypes were treated as single units for association and clustering because of strong linkage in the cohort. Across about 370 genotyped donors of the cohort, an average of about 250,000 unique TCR beta nucleotide sequences per donor were sequenced, and 15% to 20% of those sequences were non-productive.

The cohort comprised some 730 healthy bone marrow donors. At the time of sampling, every cohort member was nominally healthy, though immune exposures that went unrecorded were likely present. The donor tested CMV seronegative, placing the donor among the roughly 400 seronegative members of the cohort. A peripheral blood sample was provided by each donor, and peripheral blood mononuclear cells were used for TCR beta sequencing. Genomic DNA extraction from the blood cell samples was performed with the Qiagen DNeasy Blood Extraction Kit. Library construction relied on the immunoSEQ multiplex PCR assay. For the multiplex PCR, a mixture combining 60 forward primers for TCR Vbeta segments and 13 reverse primers for TCR Jbeta segments was used. The CDR3 region of rearranged TCR beta genes was amplified from genomic DNA with a multiplex PCR assay. On the Illumina HiSeq System, the amplified TCR beta libraries were sequenced as 87-base-pair reads. In the source study's methods: Across the 600 to 700 repertoires, a later analysis counted around 80 million unique TCR beta chains, roughly 11 million of which were shared by at least two donors. A nearest-neighbor algorithm error-corrected the raw reads and collapsed the reads into unique sequences, merging closely related sequences to remove PCR and sequencing errors. V, D and J gene segments were assigned by aligning CDR3 sequences to IMGT reference sequences. For a sequence to be retained, at least a six-nucleotide match to both a V gene segment and a J gene segment was required. Rearrangements were called productive when the CDR3 lacked stop codons and stayed in frame with V and J; all others were non-productive. CDR3 was defined by IMGT convention, running from the second conserved V-encoded cysteine to the conserved J-encoded phenylalanine. The earlier analysis of roughly 590 of the donors excluded sequences that lacked an unambiguous match to a single V gene segment. An earlier analysis of 587 of the donors called V segments functional above 56.7% productive rearrangements and segregating when the between-donor standard deviation exceeded 5%. A statistical classification framework was built for diagnosing cytomegalovirus status from the catalog of TCR beta chain sequences. A later analysis assigned V and J genes by comparing TCR nucleotide sequences with IMGT/GENE-DB human TR gene sequences. In a later analysis, CDR3 sequences and most-parsimonious VDJ recombination scenarios were assigned using the TCRdist pipeline. In a later analysis, each TCR beta chain was defined by its CDR3 amino acid sequence together with its V-gene family, and reads without a unique V-gene family were excluded. To address suspected cross-contamination and a sequencing artifact, a later analysis removed some 620 highly shared, low-generation-probability nucleotide sequences. In a later analysis, a clonal expansion index was calculated for each public chain from normalized within-repertoire ranks of inferred template counts. Generation probabilities in a later analysis came from a VDJ recombination model fitted to out-of-frame rearrangements, and those results were checked against IGoR. A later analysis scored TCR-TCR, TCR-HLA and TCR-CMV co-occurrence with hypergeometric tests, applying a repertoire-size bias correction to TCR pairs. In a later analysis, false discovery rates were estimated by permuting HLA or CMV assignments 20 times. In a later analysis, co-occurring TCRs were grouped using DBSCAN, with TCRdist sequence similarity added in when clustering inside HLA-allele-positive subsets. For co-occurrence clustering, repertoires with fewer than 30,000 or more than 120,000 public chains were excluded, along with five repertoires with anomalous nucleotide sharing. The table comes from immuneACCESS by way of TCRdb, which keeps in-frame sequences with V and J called. Part of the clones is missing from these tables; in studies checked, under half for an unresolved V gene and the rest for unknown reasons. That table is the source of V, J and clone size, and D and trimming were worked out from the DNA. The table for this sample lists over 65,000 clones. Clones ranked in the top ten supply roughly 5.1% of the sample.

In the case of this clone: The antigen it recognizes is unknown.

CDR1 and CDR2 are drawn from the germline V gene: MDHEN, SYDVKM. Counted from cysteine to phenylalanine, this CDR3 has 13 amino acids. Of all the DNA, just the CDR3 is kept, 39 bases in frame from base 1. V is cut by 6 bases and J by 7 bases, and the space between the germline ends is 16 bases. Study-wide findings and limitations: This cohort had only TCR beta chains sequenced, and the lack of alpha or paired-chain data limited which features could be detected. A later genetic analysis reported fewer N-insertions in productive TCRs among donors in an Asian-associated ancestry cluster than the roughly 700-donor mean. Linkage disequilibrium might explain the correlated functional status among segregating V segments, but an unknown experimental factor could not be excluded. The authors suggested that the approach could potentially be extended to other disease states and immunological phenotypes. Across donors, most TCR sequences were observed very rarely, whereas some public TCRs were present in many individuals. Approximately 16 rarely observed V segments, including chromosome 9 orphons, were excluded from the earlier analysis of 550 to 700 of the donors because counts were too low. A later analysis found that most CMV-associated TCR beta chains appeared HLA-restricted, with HLA associations seemingly driven largely by CMV exposure. Broadly in line with IMGT annotations, most TCR beta V segments showed up in productive rearrangements about 90% or about 30% of the time in an earlier analysis of 450 to 750 of the donors. In the study, about 150 TCR beta chains were listed as associated with cytomegalovirus. A cluster of highly shared sequence variants was judged likely to represent a technical artifact of the sequencing pipeline. In a later analysis, some 17,000 TCR beta sequences were associated with specific HLA alleles at a false discovery rate of 0.05. The only immune exposure information available for the cohort was CMV serostatus. In both the original and validation cohorts, the classifier was reported to diagnose cytomegalovirus status with high specificity and sensitivity. Because HLA typing was missing for some donors at each locus, association tests included only the typed subset. In a later analysis, the rate of TCR association differed among HLA loci, with DRB1 alleles having the most associated TCRs and HLA-C alleles having the fewest. Roughly uniform sequencing depth across donors was assumed in presence/absence analyses, although this assumption may not hold. A further reported finding was that TCR beta sequences accurately predicted the HLA-A and HLA-B alleles for most subjects in the first cohort. Because the 87-base-pair reads could not distinguish some IMGT-functional V segments, including TRBV6-2 and TRBV6-3, those segments were excluded. When HLA alleles, especially DR and DQ, strongly co-occurred, attributing TCR associations to individual alleles was difficult. A later genetic analysis associated a missense DCLRE1C variant with V-gene and J-gene trimming of TCR beta chains, and an independent cohort replicated the association. Several of the top co-occurrence clusters appeared to be linked to parvovirus B19, influenza, CMV and Epstein-Barr virus, according to a later analysis. In a later analysis, HLA-associated TCR beta chains were found to be more clonally expanded and to have lower generation probabilities than equally common non-associated chains. In vitro tests confirmed that a few of the cytomegalovirus-associated TCR beta chains recognize cytomegalovirus antigens.

The sequenced material came from PBMCs. Here the chain combines TRBV28 and TRBJ2-7; no D gene can be assigned with confidence. The clonotype was recovered from a young man in good health and CMV-seronegative. The DNA is TGTGCCAGCAGGCCACACGACTTTGGTGAGCAGTACTTC. The encoded protein is CASRPHDFGEQYF.